The entry that follows covers one TCR beta chain sequence. The antigen is undetermined. This sample stems from a study of radiotherapy plus CTLA-4 blockade in lung cancer. Study findings and constraints: Blood TCR clones of tumor origin expanded after radiotherapy plus ipilimumab.

Alongside CTLA-4 blockade with ipilimumab, patients with chemo-refractory metastatic non-small-cell lung cancer received focal radiation. Using immunoSEQ multiplex PCR, the repertoire was profiled, and TCRdb retains in-frame clones only, with some absent. The sample consists of over 14,000 clones, 72% of them appearing once. Germline V CDR1 and CDR2: MNHNS, SASEGT. V shed 9 bases, J shed 4 bases, and the junction held 11 bases outside the gene matches. The CDR3 has 14 residues. The sample was peripheral blood, taken from a patient treated with radiotherapy plus ipilimumab. The TCR was taken from a human donor with non-small cell lung cancer whose response to radiotherapy plus ipilimumab could not be evaluated. This chain links TRBV6-1 with TRBJ1-2; 7 bases are shared with TRBD1. The CDR3 DNA is TGTGCCAGTCGTGGGACAGCCCTTGGCTATGGCTACACCTTC. Translation: CASRGTALGYGYTF.